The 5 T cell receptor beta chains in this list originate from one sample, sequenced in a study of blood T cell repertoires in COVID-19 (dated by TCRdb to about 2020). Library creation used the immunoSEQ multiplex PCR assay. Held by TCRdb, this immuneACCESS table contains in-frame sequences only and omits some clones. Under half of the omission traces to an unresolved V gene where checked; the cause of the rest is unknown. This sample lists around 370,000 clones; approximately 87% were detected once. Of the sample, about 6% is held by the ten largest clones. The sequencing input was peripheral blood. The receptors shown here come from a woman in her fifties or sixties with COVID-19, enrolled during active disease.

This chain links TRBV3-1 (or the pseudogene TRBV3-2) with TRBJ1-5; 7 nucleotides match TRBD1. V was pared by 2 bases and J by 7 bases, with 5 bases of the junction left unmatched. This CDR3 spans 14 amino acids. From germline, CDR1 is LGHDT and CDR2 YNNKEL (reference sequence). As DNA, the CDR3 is TGTGCCAGCAGCCAAAGACAGGGAAGCCAGCCCCAGCATTTT. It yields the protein CASSQRQGSQPQHF.

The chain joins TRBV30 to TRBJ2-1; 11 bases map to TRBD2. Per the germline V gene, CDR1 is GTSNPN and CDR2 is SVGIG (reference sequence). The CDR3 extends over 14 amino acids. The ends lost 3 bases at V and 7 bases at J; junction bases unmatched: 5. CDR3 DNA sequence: TGTGCCTGGAGCACGGGACTAGCGGTTAATGAGCAGTTCTTC. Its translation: CAWSTGLAVNEQFF.

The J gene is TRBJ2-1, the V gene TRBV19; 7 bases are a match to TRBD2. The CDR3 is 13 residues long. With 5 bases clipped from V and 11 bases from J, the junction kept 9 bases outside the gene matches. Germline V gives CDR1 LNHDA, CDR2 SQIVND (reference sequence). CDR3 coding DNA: TGTGCCAGTAGTGAGGGAGGGGAGGGGAAGCAGTTCTTC. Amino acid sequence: CASSEGGEGKQFF.

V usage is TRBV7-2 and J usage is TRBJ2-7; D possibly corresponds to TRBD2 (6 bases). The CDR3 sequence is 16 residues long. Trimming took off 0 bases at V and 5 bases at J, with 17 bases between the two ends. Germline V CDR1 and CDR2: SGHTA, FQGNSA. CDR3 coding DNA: TGTGCCAGCAGCTTAGCCCCCCGTCGGGGGACCCACGAGCAGTACTTC. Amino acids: CASSLAPRRGTHEQYF.

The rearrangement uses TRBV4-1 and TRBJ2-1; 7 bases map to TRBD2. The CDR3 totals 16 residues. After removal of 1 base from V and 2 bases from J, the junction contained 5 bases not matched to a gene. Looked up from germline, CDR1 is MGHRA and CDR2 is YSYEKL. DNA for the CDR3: TGCGCCAGCAGCCAAGTCGCGGGAGTTACCTACAATGAGCAGTTCTTC. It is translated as CASSQVAGVTYNEQFF.